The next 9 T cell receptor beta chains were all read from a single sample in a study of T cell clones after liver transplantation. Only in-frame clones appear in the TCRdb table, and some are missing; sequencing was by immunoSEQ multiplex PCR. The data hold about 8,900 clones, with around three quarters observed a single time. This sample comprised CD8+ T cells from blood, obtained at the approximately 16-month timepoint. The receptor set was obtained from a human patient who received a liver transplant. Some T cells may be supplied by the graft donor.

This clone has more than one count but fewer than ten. The CDR3 nucleotides read TGCGCCAGCAGTGAGTCTATTCGAAGGCGGGAACTCACAGATACGCAGTATTTT. Its translation is CASSESIRRRELTDTQYF. The rearrangement links TRBV10-1 to TRBJ2-3; D perhaps matches TRBD2 (6 bases). Germline V gene sequence: CDR1 WNHNN, CDR2 SYGVQD (reference sequence). This CDR3 comprises 18 residues. The V and J ends lost 0 bases and 2 bases respectively, with 18 bases between them.

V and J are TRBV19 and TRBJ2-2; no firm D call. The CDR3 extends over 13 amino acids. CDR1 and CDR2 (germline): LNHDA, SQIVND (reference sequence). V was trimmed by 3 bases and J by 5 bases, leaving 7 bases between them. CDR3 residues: CASSIQSTGELFF. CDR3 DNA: TGTGCCAGTAGTATCCAATCGACCGGGGAGCTGTTTTTT.

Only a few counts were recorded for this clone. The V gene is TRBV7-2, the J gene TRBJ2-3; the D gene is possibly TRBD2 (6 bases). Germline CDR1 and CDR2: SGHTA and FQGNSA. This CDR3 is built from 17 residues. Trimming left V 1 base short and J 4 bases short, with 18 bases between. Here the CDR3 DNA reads TGTGCCAGCAGCTTAGGATGGCGCGGGTGGGGGGCAGATACGCAGTATTTT. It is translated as CASSLGWRGWGADTQYF.

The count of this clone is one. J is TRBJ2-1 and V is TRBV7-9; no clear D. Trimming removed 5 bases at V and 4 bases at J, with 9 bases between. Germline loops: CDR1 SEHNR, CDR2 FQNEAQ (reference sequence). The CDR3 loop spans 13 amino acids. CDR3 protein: CASSKSLYNEQFF. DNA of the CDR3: TGTGCCAGCAGCAAAAGCCTGTACAATGAGCAGTTCTTC.

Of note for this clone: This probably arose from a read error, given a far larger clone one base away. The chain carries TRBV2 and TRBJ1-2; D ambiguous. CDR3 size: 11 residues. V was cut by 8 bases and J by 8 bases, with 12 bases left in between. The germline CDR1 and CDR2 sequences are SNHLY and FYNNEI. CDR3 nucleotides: TGTGCCAGCGCGGCCGCGGAGGGCTACACCTTC. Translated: CASAAAEGYTF.

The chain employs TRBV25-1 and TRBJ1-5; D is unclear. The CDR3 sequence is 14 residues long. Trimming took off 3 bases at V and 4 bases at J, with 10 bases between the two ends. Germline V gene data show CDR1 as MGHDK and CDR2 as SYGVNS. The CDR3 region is CASSEDGSNQPQHF. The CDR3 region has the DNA TGTGCCAGCAGTGAGGACGGTAGTAATCAGCCCCAGCATTTT.

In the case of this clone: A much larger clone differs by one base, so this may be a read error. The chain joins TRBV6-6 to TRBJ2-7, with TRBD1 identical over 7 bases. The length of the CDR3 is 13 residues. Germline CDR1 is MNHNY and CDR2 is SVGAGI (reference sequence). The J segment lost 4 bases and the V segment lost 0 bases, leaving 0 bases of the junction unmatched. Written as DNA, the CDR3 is TGTGCCAGCAGTTACTCACAGGGGTACGAGCAGTACTTC. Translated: CASSYSQGYEQYF.

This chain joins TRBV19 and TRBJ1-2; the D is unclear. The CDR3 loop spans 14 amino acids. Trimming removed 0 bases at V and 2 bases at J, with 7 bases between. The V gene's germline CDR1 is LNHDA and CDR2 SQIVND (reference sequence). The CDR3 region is CASSIDLGNYGYTF. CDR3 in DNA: TGTGCCAGTAGTATAGATCTGGGAAACTATGGCTACACCTTC.

Here the CDR3 reads CASSSSGQQWNQPQHF. The CDR3 bases are TGTGCCAGCAGTTCTTCAGGACAGCAGTGGAATCAGCCCCAGCATTTT. The J gene is TRBJ1-5, the V gene TRBV27; D perhaps matches TRBD1 (6 bases). Per germline, CDR1 MNHEY and CDR2 SMNVEV (reference sequence). V lost 4 bases and J 4 bases, leaving 17 bases between the germline ends. The CDR3 is made up of 16 amino acids.